This TCR beta chain was documented in a study of blood T cell repertoires in COVID-19. Whole-study context: Sites across the United States, Italy and Spain contributed samples from acute and convalescent COVID-19. Nucleic acid was either cDNA or gDNA, and it came from T cells, B-cell-depleted T cells, or PBMCs.

Study processing details: Reference gene primer amplification yielded estimated nucleated cell counts. Profiled with immunoSEQ multiplex PCR; TCRdb holds only in-frame clones, not every one. V and J calls and clone size are copied from that table; D and trimming were computed from the DNA. There are under 200,000 clones in the sample; roughly 90% occur only once, and roughly 1.6% lies in the top ten. The CDR3 extends over 13 amino acids. Germline V CDR1 and CDR2: GTSNPN, SVGIG (reference sequence). Trimming shortened V by 2 bases and J by 0 bases, and 8 bases separated the two germline ends. The sequenced material came from peripheral blood. The V gene is TRBV30, the J gene TRBJ2-7; maybe TRBD1 (5 bases). This TCR derives from a man between 18 and 29 years old with active or convalescent COVID-19. CDR3 in DNA: TGTGCCTGGAGTAGCCAGGGCTCCTACGAGCAGTACTTC. Translated, it gives CAWSSQGSYEQYF.